The rows below give T cell receptor beta chains drawn from one sample of a study of brain metastases from non-small cell lung cancer. Generated by immunoSEQ multiplex PCR, the TCRdb table keeps only in-frame clones and is missing some. The profile shows around 690 clones, 86% of them singletons. The source material was tumor-adjacent normal tissue. The receptors here all came from a donor at least 40 years old with non-small cell lung cancer. Both conserved end residues are part of each CDR3. The D gene is left open where the match is weak. The size of a clone is reported for some rows only, either as once, few or many, or as a class for expanded clones.

d_call,v_call,j_call,clone_size,cdr3_aa,cdr3_nt
-,TRBV29-1,TRBJ1-2,-,CSVEVGGDGYTF,TGCAGCGTTGAAGTAGGGGGTGATGGCTACACCTTC
-,TRBV6-1,TRBJ1-6,-,CASSPTGISPLHF,TGTGCCAGCAGTCCTACAGGGATATCACCCCTCCACTTT
TRBD2,TRBV6-4,TRBJ2-3,once,CASSPAGGGGSTDTQYF,TGTGCCAGCAGCCCCGCAGGAGGCGGGGGGAGCACAGATACGCAGTATTTT
-,TRBV19,TRBJ1-1,once,CASSSGAATNTEAFF,TGTGCCAGTAGTAGCGGCGCAGCTACGAACACTGAAGCTTTCTTT
-,TRBV5-1,TRBJ1-2,-,CASSLESVNYGYTF,TGCGCCAGCAGCTTGGAATCAGTCAACTATGGCTACACCTTC
-,TRBV6-5,TRBJ1-1,few,CASRYIRGTEAFF,TGTGCCAGCAGGTACATAAGGGGCACTGAAGCTTTCTTT
-,TRBV5-1,TRBJ2-2,-,CASSSGAGWNTGELFF,TGCGCCAGTAGCTCTGGGGCGGGGTGGAACACCGGGGAGCTGTTTTTT
-,TRBV7-9,TRBJ1-2,-,CASSLTGIDYGYTF,TGTGCCAGCAGCTTAACAGGGATCGACTATGGCTACACCTTC
TRBD2,TRBV4-2,TRBJ2-3,-,CASSPRLAGASTDTQYF,TGTGCCAGCAGCCCCCGACTAGCGGGGGCCAGCACAGATACGCAGTATTTT
-,TRBV12-3/TRBV12-4,TRBJ1-5,once,CASTGNSGQPQHF,TGTGCCAGCACAGGCAATTCGGGTCAGCCCCAGCATTTT
-,TRBV6-5,TRBJ1-2,-,CASSTGRIYGYTF,TGTGCCAGTTCGACAGGCCGAATATATGGCTACACCTTC
-,TRBV6-5,TRBJ2-3,-,CASRKTRAPTDTQYF,TGTGCCAGCAGAAAGACTAGGGCCCCCACAGATACGCAGTATTTT
TRBD2,TRBV3-1/TRBV3-2,TRBJ2-1,-,CASSPQLAGGRDEQFF,TGTGCCAGCAGCCCCCAACTAGCGGGGGGGCGGGATGAGCAGTTCTTC
-,TRBV19,TRBJ1-5,-,CATSSTGPYSNQPQHF,TGTGCCACCTCTTCTACAGGGCCCTATAGCAATCAGCCCCAGCATTTT
-,TRBV30,TRBJ2-7,-,CAWAGTDSYEQYF,TGTGCCTGGGCCGGGACGGACTCCTACGAGCAGTACTTC
-,TRBV18,TRBJ2-1,-,CASSPPQGTTYNEQFF,TGTGCCAGCTCACCACCTCAGGGGACCACCTACAATGAGCAGTTCTTC
-,TRBV19,TRBJ2-7,-,CASSVGHLYEQYF,TGTGCCAGTAGCGTAGGGCACCTCTACGAGCAGTACTTC
-,TRBV6-5,TRBJ1-6,-,CASSYSVGSASPLHF,TGTGCCAGCAGTTACTCAGTGGGGTCGGCTTCACCCCTCCACTTT
-,TRBV28,TRBJ1-1,-,CASSLGGRVSKEAFF,TGTGCCAGCAGTTTGGGGGGGCGCGTCTCCAAAGAAGCTTTCTTT
-,TRBV6-6,TRBJ1-4,-,CASSRQDINEKLFF,TGTGCCAGCAGCCGACAGGACATTAATGAAAAACTGTTTTTT
-,TRBV15,TRBJ1-2,-,CATSRRGTNGYTF,TGTGCCACCAGCAGGCGAGGGACAAATGGCTACACCTTC
TRBD2,TRBV18,TRBJ2-1,few,CASSESRAGGPGEQFF,TGTGCCAGCTCCGAGTCCCGAGCGGGGGGGCCGGGTGAGCAGTTCTTC
-,TRBV7-2,TRBJ2-7,-,CASSLGQAKGEQYF,TGTGCCAGCAGCTTAGGGCAGGCGAAGGGGGAGCAGTACTTC
TRBD1,TRBV7-8,TRBJ2-4,-,CASSHNRDRRLNIQYF,TGTGCCAGCAGCCACAACCGGGACAGGAGGCTGAACATTCAGTACTTC
-,TRBV27,TRBJ1-5,-,CASSWGGLGQPQHF,TGTGCCAGCAGTTGGGGGGGGCTAGGTCAGCCCCAGCATTTT
-,TRBV7-6,TRBJ2-2,-,CASSDAQRVGELFF,TGTGCCAGCAGCGATGCCCAGCGGGTCGGGGAGCTGTTTTTT
-,TRBV29-1,TRBJ2-2,-,CSAVDRGGTGELFF,TGCAGCGCGGTTGACAGGGGAGGGACCGGGGAGCTGTTTTTT
TRBD2,TRBV19,TRBJ2-2,-,CASSPGTSGGAHTGELFF,TGTGCCAGTAGTCCTGGGACTAGCGGGGGGGCGCACACCGGGGAGCTGTTTTTT